The 9 T cell receptor beta chains in this list originate from one sample, sequenced in a study of control samples from healthy donors and cancer patients. Method: immunoSEQ multiplex PCR; TCRdb's copy keeps in-frame clones and lacks some. The sample includes around 55,000 clones, approximately 85% of them seen just once. The sample taken for sequencing was blood. The source is a middle-aged man in good health.

The chain employs TRBV5-1 and TRBJ2-5; 7 bases are a match to TRBD2. Germline CDR1 is SGHRS and CDR2 is YFSETQ. This CDR3 spans 16 amino acids. The junction had 7 bases not matched to a gene; V was cut back by 0 bases and J by 2 bases. CDR3 amino acids: CASSLEGRGRQETQYF. The CDR3 DNA is TGCGCCAGCAGCTTGGAGGGGAGGGGAAGGCAAGAGACCCAGTACTTC.

The chain uses TRBV10-3 and TRBJ2-7, with TRBD2 matching over 14 bases. With V trimmed by 6 bases and J by 1 base, 2 bases remained unmatched. This CDR3 is built from 15 residues. The V gene's germline CDR1 is ENHRY and CDR2 SYGVKD. In DNA, the CDR3 is TGTGCCATCAGGGGGACTAGCGGGAGTTCCTACGAGCAGTACTTC. It specifies CAIRGTSGSSYEQYF.

This rearrangement joins TRBV7-9 to TRBJ2-5, with 8 bases lining up with TRBD2. This CDR3 has 17 amino acids. Trimming removed 4 bases from V and 5 bases from J; junction bases left unmatched: 15. In germline, CDR1 is SEHNR, CDR2 FQNEAQ (reference sequence). The DNA for the CDR3 is TGTGCCAGCAGCTCCCCCCCGGCTAGCGGGTTAGGGGAGACCCAGTACTTC. It codes for CASSSPPASGLGETQYF. Full variable domain (outside the CDR3, taken from reference TRBV7-9 and TRBJ2-5): DTGVSQNPRHKITKRGQNVTFRCDPISEHNRLYWYRQTLGQGPEFLTYFQNEAQLEKSRLLSDRFSAERPKGSFSTLEIQRTEQGDSAMYLCASSSPPASGLGETQYFGPGTRLLVL.

In its sample, this clone is medium-sized. The CDR3 DNA sequence: TGTGCCTGGAGTGTCAGGGGCCACGAGCAGTACTTC. Its protein is CAWSVRGHEQYF. The chain links TRBV30 to TRBJ2-7; D is perhaps TRBD1 (6 bases). Trimming took off 0 bases at V and 5 bases at J, with 8 bases between the two ends. CDR3 length equals 12 residues. From germline, CDR1 is GTSNPN and CDR2 SVGIG (reference sequence).

This clone was seen a single time. This chain links TRBV14 with TRBJ2-2; D assignment may be TRBD1 or TRBD2 (6 bases each). This CDR3 is 13 amino acids long. The ends were cut back, 1 base at V and 14 bases at J, with 14 bases in the middle. Germline CDR1 SGHDN, CDR2 FVKESK. CDR3 bases: TGTGCCAGCAGCCAAGCAGGGGTCGGGGGCCTGTTTTTT. It specifies CASSQAGVGGLFF.

The genes are TRBV18 and TRBJ1-2; no clear D gene. The V gene lost 9 bases and the J gene lost 1 base, with 18 bases spanning the gap. This CDR3 contains 15 residues. The germline CDR1 and CDR2 sequences are KGHSH and LQKENI. The CDR3 sequence: CASSVGQELNYGYTF. In DNA form, the CDR3 reads TGTGCCAGTTCCGTGGGCCAGGAACTTAACTATGGCTACACCTTC.

This chain uses TRBV11-2 with TRBJ1-3; possibly TRBD1 for D (6 bases). Trimming took 3 bases from V and 2 from J, leaving 8 bases between them. The CDR3 spans 14 residues. Germline V gene lookup returns CDR1 SGHAT and CDR2 FQNNGV. The CDR3 loop is CASSLGTTGNTIYF. CDR3 bases: TGTGCCAGCAGCTTGGGGACAACTGGAAACACCATATATTTT.

This sequence joins TRBV6-5 and TRBJ2-5, with TRBD1 identical over 10 bases. The CDR3 extends over 15 amino acids. Trimming removed 4 bases from V and 5 bases from J; junction bases left unmatched: 7. Germline V gene data show CDR1 as MNHEY and CDR2 as SVGAGI. Written as DNA, the CDR3 is TGTGCCAGCAGTTCCGGGACAGGGGTCATGGAGACCCAGTACTTC. Translation: CASSSGTGVMETQYF.

The J gene is TRBJ1-4, the V gene TRBV4-2; D unresolved. CDR3 length: 16 amino acids. With 0 bases removed from V and 7 bases from J, the gap between germline ends came to 15 bases. The V gene's germline CDR1 is LGHNA and CDR2 YNFKEQ. CDR3 region: CASSQEAERPGEKLFF. The CDR3 coding sequence is TGTGCCAGCAGCCAAGAGGCAGAACGACCGGGTGAAAAACTGTTTTTT.